The TCR beta chain described here comes from a study of blood T cells in healthy people across ages. From germline, CDR1 is SQVTM and CDR2 ANQGSEA. The CDR3 extends over 12 amino acids. Comments on this clonotype: Germline is not matched at one junction end, which may reflect a read error.

With a J-beta primer mix and a sample-barcoded 5' primer, a second PCR ran 7 to 11 cycles. Each sample yielded at least 2.5 million CDR3-containing paired-end reads. One entry per CDR3 protein, called by TCRdb with MiXCR from the 5' RACE reads. The repertoire has approximately 780,000 distinct CDR3 sequences, approximately 24% of them found once; the top ten carry around 3%. These data were also filed under a second study, of T cells of mothers and their children. That work contributes: Sequencing returned over 9 million TCR beta CDR3 reads per mother and about 3 million per child.

This chain connects TRBV29-1 to TRBJ2-7; the match to TRBD1 covers 7 bases. The TCR was taken from a boy aged 10-17 years in good health. The sample taken for sequencing was blood. For the CDR3, the DNA is TGCAGCGTAAGGGACAGCTCCTACGGGCAGTACTTC. Its translation is CSVRDSSYGQYF.